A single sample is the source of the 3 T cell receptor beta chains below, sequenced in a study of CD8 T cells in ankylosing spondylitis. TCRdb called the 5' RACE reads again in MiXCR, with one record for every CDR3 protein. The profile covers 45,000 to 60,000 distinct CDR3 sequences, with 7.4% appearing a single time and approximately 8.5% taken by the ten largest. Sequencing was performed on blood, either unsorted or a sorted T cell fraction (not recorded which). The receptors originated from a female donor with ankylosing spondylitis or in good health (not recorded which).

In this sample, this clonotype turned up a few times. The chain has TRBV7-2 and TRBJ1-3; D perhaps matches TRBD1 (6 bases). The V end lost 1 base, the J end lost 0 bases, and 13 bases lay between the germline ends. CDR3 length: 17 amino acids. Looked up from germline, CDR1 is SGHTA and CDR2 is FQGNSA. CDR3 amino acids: CASSLVGRGPSGNTIYF. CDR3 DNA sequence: TGTGCCAGCAGCTTAGTGGGTCGGGGGCCCTCTGGAAACACCATATATTTT.

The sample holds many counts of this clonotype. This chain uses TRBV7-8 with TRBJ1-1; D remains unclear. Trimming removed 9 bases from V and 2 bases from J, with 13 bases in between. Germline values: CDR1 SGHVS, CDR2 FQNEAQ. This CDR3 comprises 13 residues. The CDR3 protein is CASIRPPNTEAFF. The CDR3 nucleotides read TGTGCCAGTATTCGACCTCCCAACACTGAAGCTTTCTTT.

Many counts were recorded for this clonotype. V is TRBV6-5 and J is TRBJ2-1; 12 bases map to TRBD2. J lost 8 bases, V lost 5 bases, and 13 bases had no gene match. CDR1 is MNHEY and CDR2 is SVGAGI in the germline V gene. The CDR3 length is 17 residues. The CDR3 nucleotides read TGTGCCAGCAGTAACCGACGACTAGCGGGGGCTCTGCATGAGCAGTTCTTC. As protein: CASSNRRLAGALHEQFF.